A single T cell receptor (beta chain) is shown here with its context. Additional DNA sequences in this sample encode the identical CDR3. TCRdb's copy holds only in-frame clones and misses some; the assay was immunoSEQ multiplex PCR. The sample includes millions of clones, over 85% of them seen just once. The sample originates from a study of shared clonotypes between healthy human individuals. The germline CDR1 and CDR2 sequences are SGHRS and YFSETQ. Trimming pared 7 bases from V and 5 bases from J, leaving 9 bases between. The CDR3 totals 11 residues. This TCR was sampled from a man aged 18 to 30 in good health. Material: naive CD4+ T cells sorted from blood. Subset in this sample: CD45RA+ positively selected. The chain couples TRBV5-1 to TRBJ2-5; D gene uncertain. The chain's CDR3 is CASGISETQYF. The CDR3 DNA reads TGCGCCAGCGGCATATCGGAGACCCAGTACTTC.